The clone carrying this T cell receptor (beta chain) was recorded many times. Its antigen remains unknown. The CDR3 totals 15 residues. Between the trimmed V and J ends, which lost 1 base and 2 bases, there was a span of 9 bases. Looked up from germline, CDR1 is SGHTA and CDR2 is FQGNSA. This record comes from a study of T cells in Graves' hyperthyroidism and ophthalmopathy. Study-wide points: Most thyroid clonotypes expanded above 0.001 appeared in blood too. Prediction of ophthalmopathy progression came a median approximately 6.5 months pre-onset.

What was amplified from RNA transcripts were TCR beta CDR3 regions. Primed by the HTBI set, a first-round RT-PCR was run on the TCR CDR3. Via MiXCR, TCRdb re-called the multiplex PCR reads, giving one row per CDR3 protein. The sample includes more than 500,000 distinct CDR3 sequences, more than 45% of them seen just once. Exclusions: uncontrolled infection, other autoimmune disease, pregnancy, lactation. Sequencing used peripheral blood or thyroid tissue (not recorded which). The V gene is TRBV7-2, the J gene TRBJ1-5; the D is unclear. The clonotype originates from an adult woman with Graves' disease, either hyperthyroidism or ophthalmopathy (not recorded which). CDR3: CASSLGGERNQPQHF. DNA of the CDR3: TGTGCCAGCAGCTTAGGCGGGGAGCGCAATCAGCCCCAGCATTTT.